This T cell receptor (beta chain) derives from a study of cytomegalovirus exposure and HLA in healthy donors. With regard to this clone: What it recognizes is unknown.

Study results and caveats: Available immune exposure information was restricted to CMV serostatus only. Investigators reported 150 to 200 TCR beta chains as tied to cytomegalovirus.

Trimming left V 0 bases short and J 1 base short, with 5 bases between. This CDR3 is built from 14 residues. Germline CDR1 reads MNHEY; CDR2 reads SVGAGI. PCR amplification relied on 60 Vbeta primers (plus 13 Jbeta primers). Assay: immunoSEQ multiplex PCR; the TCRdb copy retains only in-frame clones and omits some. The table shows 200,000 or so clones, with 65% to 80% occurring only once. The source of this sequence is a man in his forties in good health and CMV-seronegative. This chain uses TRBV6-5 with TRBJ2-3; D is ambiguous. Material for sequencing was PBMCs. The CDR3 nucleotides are TGTGCCAGCAGTTACTCGAGCGGCACAGATACGCAGTATTTT. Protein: CASSYSSGTDTQYF.